Shown below are 10 T cell receptor beta chains from a single sample sequenced in a study of neurological immune-mediated disorders. From the 5' RACE reads, TCRdb called clonotypes with MiXCR, one entry per CDR3 protein. Of 70,000 or so distinct CDR3 sequences listed, about 3% were seen once; the top ten hold roughly 5%. Sequenced sample: PBMCs. The receptors derive from a woman aged 45-65 years with multiple sclerosis.

This clonotype was seen at least ten times. The rearrangement links TRBV5-5 to TRBJ1-2; D is undetermined. The germline CDR1 and CDR2 sequences are SGHKS and YYEKEE (reference sequence). CDR3 length: 14 residues. The V gene lost 1 base and the J gene lost 0 bases, with 7 bases spanning the gap. Written as DNA, the CDR3 is TGTGCCAGCAGCTTGCGAACTGCTAACTATGGCTACACCTTC. It codes for CASSLRTANYGYTF.

This clonotype was counted many times. J is TRBJ2-5 and V is TRBV5-8; 16 bases match TRBD2. CDR3 size: 16 residues. With 4 bases clipped from V and 4 bases from J, the junction kept 4 bases outside the gene matches. CDR1 and CDR2 (germline): SGHTS, YDEGEE. Written as DNA, the CDR3 is TGTGCCAGCAGCGCGGGACTAGCGGGGGGGCCAGAGACCCAGTACTTC. Translation: CASSAGLAGGPETQYF.

This clonotype appeared many times. The chain uses TRBV20-1 and TRBJ2-1, with D uncertain. Trimming pared 3 bases from V and 6 bases from J, leaving 9 bases between. The CDR3 runs 12 residues. The germline V gene encodes CDR1 DFQATT and CDR2 SNEGSKA (reference sequence). Written as DNA, the CDR3 is TGCAGTGCTAGGGGTCAGCTCAATGAGCAGTTCTTC. Translation: CSARGQLNEQFF.

This clonotype has at least ten counts. The rearrangement joins TRBV7-2 to TRBJ2-2, with D possibly matching TRBD2 (6 bases). The length of the CDR3 is 14 residues. The V end was cut by 1 base, the J end by 6 bases, with 9 bases between. Per germline, CDR1 SGHTA and CDR2 FQGNSA. The CDR3 protein is CASSLVGEAGELFF. In DNA form, the CDR3 reads TGTGCCAGCAGCTTAGTGGGGGAGGCCGGGGAGCTGTTTTTT.

This clonotype came up many times. V gene TRBV20-1 combines with J gene TRBJ2-1; D tentatively fits TRBD1 or TRBD2 (6 bases each). This CDR3 has 16 residues. V was shortened by 8 bases and J by 0 bases, with 20 bases between the two germline ends. The germline V gene encodes CDR1 DFQATT and CDR2 SNEGSKA (reference sequence). The DNA of the CDR3 is TGCAGTACCGAGGGGGGCGGAGGGAGCTCCTACAATGAGCAGTTCTTC. It is translated as CSTEGGGGSSYNEQFF.

This clonotype showed up many times. This sequence joins TRBV5-1 and TRBJ2-5, with D tentatively TRBD2 (6 bases). The V end was cut by 4 bases, the J end by 1 base, with 11 bases between. The germline V gene encodes CDR1 SGHRS and CDR2 YFSETQ. The CDR3 sequence is 14 residues long. The CDR3 nucleotides are TGCGCCAGCAGCGCCGGGACTGTCCAAGAGACCCAGTACTTC. It translates to CASSAGTVQETQYF.

This clonotype appeared many times. The genes are TRBV2 and TRBJ2-1; no definite D call. The germline gives CDR1 SNHLY, CDR2 FYNNEI. The CDR3 is made up of 11 amino acids. Trimming stripped 4 bases from V and 3 bases from J, with 1 base between. The CDR3 nucleotides read TGTGCCAGCAGTGTCTACAATGAGCAGTTCTTC. This translates into CASSVYNEQFF. The whole variable domain, remainder taken from reference TRBV2 and TRBJ2-1, is EPEVTQTPSHQVTQMGQEVILRCVPISNHLYFYWYRQILGQKVEFLVSFYNNEISEKSEIFDDQFSVERPDGSNFTLKIRSTKLEDSAMYFCASSVYNEQFFGPGTRLTVL.

Points on this clonotype: A much larger clone lies a single base off, so this may be a read error. V usage is TRBV10-3 and J usage is TRBJ1-1; D is perhaps TRBD1 (5 bases). Per germline, CDR1 ENHRY and CDR2 SYGVKD. This CDR3 spans 13 amino acids. The CDR3 DNA reads as TGTTCTAAAACCCAGGGCATGAACACTGAAGCTTTCTTT. It encodes CSKTQGMNTEAFF.

The table lists this clonotype with many counts. This chain joins TRBV20-1 and TRBJ1-2, with D tentatively TRBD1 (5 bases). Germline V gene data show CDR1 as DFQATT and CDR2 as SNEGSKA (reference sequence). The CDR3 sequence is 11 residues long. Trimming removed 5 bases from V and 4 bases from J, with 8 bases in between. The CDR3 coding sequence is TGCAGTGCTCACAGGATCTATGGCTACACCTTC. It specifies CSAHRIYGYTF.

The table lists this clonotype with many counts. This CDR3 is CASSPGTSGGLVGDTDTQYF. The CDR3 nucleotides are TGCGCCAGCAGCCCGGGGACTAGCGGGGGACTTGTAGGTGACACAGATACGCAGTATTTT. The V call is TRBV5-1, the J call TRBJ2-3; 14 bases are shared with TRBD2. The CDR3 loop spans 20 amino acids. V was clipped by 4 bases and J by 2 bases; unmatched bases: 15. Germline V gene data show CDR1 as SGHRS and CDR2 as YFSETQ.